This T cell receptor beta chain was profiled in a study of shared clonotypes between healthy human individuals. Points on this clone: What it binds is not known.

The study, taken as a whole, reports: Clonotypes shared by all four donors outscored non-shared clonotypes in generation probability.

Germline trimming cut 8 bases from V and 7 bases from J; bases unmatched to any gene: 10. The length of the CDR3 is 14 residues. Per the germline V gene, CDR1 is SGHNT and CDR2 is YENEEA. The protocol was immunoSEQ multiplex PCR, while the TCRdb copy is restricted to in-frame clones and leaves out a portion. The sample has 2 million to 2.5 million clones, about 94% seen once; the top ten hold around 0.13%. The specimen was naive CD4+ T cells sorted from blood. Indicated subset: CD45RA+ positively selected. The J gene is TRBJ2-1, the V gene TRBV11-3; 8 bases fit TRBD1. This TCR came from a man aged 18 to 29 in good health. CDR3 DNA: TGTGCCAGCTCGGTCAGGACAGGGACTAATGAGCAGTTCTTC. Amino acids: CASSVRTGTNEQFF. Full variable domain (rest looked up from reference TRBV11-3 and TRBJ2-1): EAGVVQSPRYKIIEKKQPVAFWCNPISGHNTLYWYLQNLGQGPELLIRYENEEAVDDSQLPKDRFSAERLKGVDSTLKIQPAELGDSAVYLCASSVRTGTNEQFFGPGTRLTVL.